The source of this TCR beta chain is a study of early T cells in non-severe SARS-CoV-2 infection. In this sample, this clonotype turned up many times. At one boundary the junction diverges from the germline segment, which might be a read error. The library protocol tagged individual cDNA molecules with unique molecular identifiers. TCRdb re-called the 5' RACE reads with MiXCR, one entry per CDR3 protein. In the table there are 80,000 or so distinct CDR3 sequences, over 11% of which are singletons. Germline V lookup: CDR1 WSHSY, CDR2 SAAADI. The CDR3 loop spans 15 amino acids. The chain is built from TRBV10-2 and TRBJ1-1; weak D call: TRBD1 (5 bases). The sequence was obtained from an adult who was a healthcare worker with PCR-confirmed SARS-CoV-2 infection or an uninfected control (not recorded which). Material for sequencing was whole blood. The CDR3 DNA follows: TGCGCCAGCAGTGAGTCGCCAGGGATGAACACTGAATCTTTCTTT. It codes for CASSESPGMNTESFF.